This TCR beta chain emerged from a study of blood T cells in healthy people across ages. Study outcomes and limitations: Researchers deemed the diversity estimates from one million T cells underestimates.

The CDR3 loop spans 14 amino acids. Losses at the gene ends were 5 bases for V and 2 bases for J; bases not matched to a gene: 6. Germline V gene sequence: CDR1 SGHRS, CDR2 YFSETQ. No fewer than 6 million PBMCs went into each sample. Extractions gave at least 6 micrograms of total RNA per sample. This clonotype was observed a single time. Its antigen is unidentified. Combining a sample-barcoded 5' primer with a J-beta primer mix, a second PCR ran for 7 to 11 cycles. All samples yielded 2.5 million or more CDR3-containing paired-end reads. TCRdb reprocessed the 5' RACE reads via MiXCR and lists one record per CDR3 protein. Here the sample spans around 670,000 distinct CDR3 sequences, roughly 31% being singletons.

The chain carries TRBV5-1 and TRBJ1-2, with 7 bases aligning to TRBD1. The receptor was isolated from a woman of 80 years or more in good health. Material: blood. CDR3 residues: CASRFETGNYGYTF. The CDR3 DNA follows: TGCGCCAGCAGATTTGAGACAGGGAACTATGGCTACACCTTC.